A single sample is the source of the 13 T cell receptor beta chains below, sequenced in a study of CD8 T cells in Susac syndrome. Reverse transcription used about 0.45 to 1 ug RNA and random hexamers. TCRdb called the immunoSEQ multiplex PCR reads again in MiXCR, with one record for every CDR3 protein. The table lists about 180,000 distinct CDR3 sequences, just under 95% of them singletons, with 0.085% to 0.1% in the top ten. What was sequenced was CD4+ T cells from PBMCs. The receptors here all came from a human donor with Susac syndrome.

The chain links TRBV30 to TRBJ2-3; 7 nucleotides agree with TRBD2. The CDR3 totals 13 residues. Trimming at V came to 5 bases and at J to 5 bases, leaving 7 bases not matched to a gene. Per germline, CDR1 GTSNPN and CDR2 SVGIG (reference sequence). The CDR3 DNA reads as TGTGCCTGGTCGGCGGGAGAAATAGATACGCAGTATTTT. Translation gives CAWSAGEIDTQYF.

The CDR3 is CASTLVLGKAAEQFF. The CDR3 DNA reads as TGTGCCAGCACCTTGGTTTTAGGGAAGGCGGCTGAGCAGTTCTTC. The chain uses TRBV2 and TRBJ2-1; D not resolved. Germline lookup yields CDR1 SNHLY and CDR2 FYNNEI. CDR3 length: 15 residues. V was pared by 7 bases and J by 9 bases, with 22 bases between.

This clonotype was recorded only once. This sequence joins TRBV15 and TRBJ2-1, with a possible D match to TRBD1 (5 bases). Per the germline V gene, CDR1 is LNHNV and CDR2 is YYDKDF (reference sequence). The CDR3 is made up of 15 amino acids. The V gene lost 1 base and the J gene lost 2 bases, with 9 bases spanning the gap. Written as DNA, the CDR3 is TGTGCCACCAGCAGAGGTAGGGGCCCCTACAATGAGCAGTTCTTC. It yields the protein CATSRGRGPYNEQFF.

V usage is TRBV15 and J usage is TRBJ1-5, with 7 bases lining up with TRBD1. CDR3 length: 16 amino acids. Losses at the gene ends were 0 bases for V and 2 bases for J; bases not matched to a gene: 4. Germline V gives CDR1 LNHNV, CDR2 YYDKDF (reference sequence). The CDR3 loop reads CATSRDKGGGNQPQHF. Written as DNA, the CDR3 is TGTGCCACCAGCAGAGATAAAGGGGGCGGCAATCAGCCCCAGCATTTT.

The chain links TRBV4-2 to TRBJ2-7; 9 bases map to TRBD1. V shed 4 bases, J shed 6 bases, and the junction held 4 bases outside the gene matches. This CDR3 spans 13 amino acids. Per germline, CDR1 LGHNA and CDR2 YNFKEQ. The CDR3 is CASSRDRESEQYF. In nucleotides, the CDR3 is TGTGCCAGCAGCCGGGACAGGGAAAGCGAGCAGTACTTC.

The CDR3 DNA is TGTGCCAGCAGTCCGCGGGACGTCGAGACCCAGTACTTC. It specifies CASSPRDVETQYF. The gene calls are TRBV28 and TRBJ2-5; a weak D match, TRBD2 (6 bases). The CDR3 extends over 13 amino acids. Trimming removed 5 bases from V and 5 bases from J, with 12 bases in between. Germline V gene sequence: CDR1 MDHEN, CDR2 SYDVKM.

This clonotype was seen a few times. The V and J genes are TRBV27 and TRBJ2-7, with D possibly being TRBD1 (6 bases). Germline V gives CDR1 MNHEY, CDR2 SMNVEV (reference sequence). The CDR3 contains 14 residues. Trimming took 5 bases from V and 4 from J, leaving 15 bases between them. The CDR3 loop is CASSLDSLGYEQYF. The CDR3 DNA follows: TGTGCCAGCAGTCTGGACAGCCTCGGTTACGAGCAGTACTTC.

This CDR3 is CASSFGAGVGDTQYF. The CDR3, as DNA: TGTGCCAGCAGTTTCGGCGCGGGGGTAGGGGATACGCAGTATTTT. J is TRBJ2-3 and V is TRBV12-3 or TRBV12-4; 7 nucleotides line up with TRBD2. This CDR3 region has 15 residues. J lost 6 bases, V lost 3 bases, and 9 bases had no gene match.

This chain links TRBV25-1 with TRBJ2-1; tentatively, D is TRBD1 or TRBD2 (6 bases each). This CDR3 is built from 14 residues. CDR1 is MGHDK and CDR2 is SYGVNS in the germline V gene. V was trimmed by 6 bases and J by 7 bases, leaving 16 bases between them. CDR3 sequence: CASSLQGRGNEQFF. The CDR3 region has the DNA TGTGCCAGCAGCCTACAGGGTCGGGGGAATGAGCAGTTCTTC.

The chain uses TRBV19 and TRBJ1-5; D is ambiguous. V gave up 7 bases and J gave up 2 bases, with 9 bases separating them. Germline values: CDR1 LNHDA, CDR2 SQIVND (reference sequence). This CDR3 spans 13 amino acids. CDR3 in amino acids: CASTISRNQPQHF. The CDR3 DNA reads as TGTGCCAGTACGATATCTCGCAATCAGCCCCAGCATTTT.

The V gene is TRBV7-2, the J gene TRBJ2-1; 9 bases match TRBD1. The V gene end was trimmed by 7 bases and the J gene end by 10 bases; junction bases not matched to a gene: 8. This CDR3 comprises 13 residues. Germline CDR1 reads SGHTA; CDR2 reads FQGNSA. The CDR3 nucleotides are TGTGCCAGCATCCGGGACAGGGACGAAGAGCAGTTCTTC. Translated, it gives CASIRDRDEEQFF.

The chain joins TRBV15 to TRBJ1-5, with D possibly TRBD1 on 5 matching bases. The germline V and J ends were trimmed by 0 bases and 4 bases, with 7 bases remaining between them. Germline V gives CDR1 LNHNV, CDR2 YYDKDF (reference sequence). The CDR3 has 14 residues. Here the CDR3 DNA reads TGTGCCACCAGCAGAGATCGGGGGAATCAGCCCCAGCATTTT. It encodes CATSRDRGNQPQHF.

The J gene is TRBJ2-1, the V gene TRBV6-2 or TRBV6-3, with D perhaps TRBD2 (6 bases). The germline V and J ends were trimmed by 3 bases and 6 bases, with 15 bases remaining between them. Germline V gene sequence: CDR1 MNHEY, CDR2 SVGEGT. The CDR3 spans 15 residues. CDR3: CASSYLTGEVNEQFF. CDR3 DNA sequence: TGTGCCAGCAGTTATTTAACGGGAGAGGTCAATGAGCAGTTCTTC.